This TCR beta chain was sequenced during a study of cytomegalovirus exposure and HLA in healthy donors. Study-wide results and caveats: The authors judged a highly shared variant cluster likely a sequencing artifact. The authors assumed roughly uniform sequencing depth across donors for presence/absence analyses.

Despite likely unrecorded immune exposures, the donors were nominally healthy at the time of sampling. This clone was observed a few times. Its antigen is not identified. Primers: 60 Vbeta forward and 13 Jbeta reverse. Measured with immunoSEQ multiplex PCR; TCRdb has only the in-frame clones, and not every one. The sample yields about 150,000 clones, approximately 60% seen once. The receptor comes from an older woman in good health and CMV-seropositive. The source material was PBMCs.

The CDR3 loop is CASSEKSSGYSTDTQYF. CDR3 coding DNA: TGTGCCAGTAGTGAAAAGTCAAGCGGCTATAGCACAGATACGCAGTATTTT. The chain uses TRBV19 and TRBJ2-3; D perhaps matches TRBD2 (5 bases). V lost 5 bases and J lost 0, with 18 bases in between. In germline, CDR1 is LNHDA, CDR2 SQIVND (reference sequence). This CDR3 comprises 17 residues.